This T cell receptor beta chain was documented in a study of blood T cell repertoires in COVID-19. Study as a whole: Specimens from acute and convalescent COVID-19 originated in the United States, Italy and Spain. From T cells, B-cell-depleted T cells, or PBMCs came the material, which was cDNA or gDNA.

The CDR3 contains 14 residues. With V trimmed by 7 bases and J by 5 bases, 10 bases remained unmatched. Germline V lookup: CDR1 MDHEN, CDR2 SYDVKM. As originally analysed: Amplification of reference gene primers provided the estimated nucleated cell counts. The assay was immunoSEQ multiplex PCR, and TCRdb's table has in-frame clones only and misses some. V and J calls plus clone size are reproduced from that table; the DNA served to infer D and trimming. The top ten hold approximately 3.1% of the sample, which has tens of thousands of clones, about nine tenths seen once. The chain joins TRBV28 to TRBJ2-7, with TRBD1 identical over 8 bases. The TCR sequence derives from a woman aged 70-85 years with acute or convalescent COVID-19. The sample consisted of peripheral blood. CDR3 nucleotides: TGTGCCAGCAATTCCAGGGGGCGAGGTGACGAGCAGTACTTC. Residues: CASNSRGRGDEQYF.